The next 17 T cell receptor beta chains were all read from a single sample in a study of blood T cell repertoires in COVID-19. The repertoire was sequenced with immunoSEQ multiplex PCR; TCRdb's copy has only in-frame clones and lacks some. The top ten clones hold 5.5% to 8.5% of a sample with hundreds of thousands of clones, roughly 88% of them seen once. Sequencing was done on a sample of peripheral blood. The receptors here all came from a woman in her twenties or thirties who had recovered from COVID-19.

The genes are TRBV11-2 and TRBJ2-5; 10 bases line up with TRBD2. Trimming removed 6 bases from V and 2 bases from J; junction bases left unmatched: 18. The CDR3 totals 19 residues. From germline, CDR1 is SGHAT and CDR2 FQNNGV. CDR3 region: CASRGQLAGEVYGQETQYF. The CDR3 region has the DNA TGTGCCAGCAGGGGACAGCTAGCGGGGGAGGTCTACGGGCAAGAGACCCAGTACTTC.

The CDR3 sequence: CASCTGTGCSPLHF. Here the CDR3 DNA reads TGTGCCAGCTGTACCGGGACAGGGTGTTCACCCCTCCACTTT. The V call is TRBV13, the J call TRBJ1-6; 9 bases line up with TRBD1. The CDR3 is 14 residues long. Germline V CDR1 and CDR2: PRHDT, FYEKMQ (reference sequence). V shed 8 bases and J 9 bases; nucleotides not matched to a gene: 8.

The J gene is TRBJ1-6, the V gene TRBV9; D is uncertain. Germline assignment: CDR1 SGDLS and CDR2 YYNGEE. The CDR3 totals 15 residues. Between the trimmed V and J ends, which lost 3 bases and 7 bases, there was a span of 14 bases. CDR3 protein: CASSERGSWNSPLHF. In DNA form, the CDR3 reads TGTGCCAGCAGCGAACGAGGGAGTTGGAATTCACCCCTCCACTTT.

This chain uses TRBV7-2 with TRBJ1-1; D not certain. The CDR3 loop spans 15 amino acids. V was clipped by 1 base and J by 0 bases, with 9 bases between them. The germline CDR1 and CDR2 sequences are SGHTA and FQGNSA. The CDR3 here is CASSLVPDMNTEAFF. The CDR3 DNA is TGTGCCAGCAGCTTAGTTCCAGACATGAACACTGAAGCTTTCTTT.

This clone has just one count. This chain connects TRBV24-1 to TRBJ2-5, with 8 bases lining up with TRBD1. The trim removed 5 bases at V and 4 bases at J, leaving 11 bases unmatched. The length of the CDR3 is 16 residues. Looked up from germline, CDR1 is KGHDR and CDR2 is SFDVKD. The CDR3 nucleotides are TGTGCCACCAGTGCGCTAGGGGCAGGGGGCGGAGAGACCCAGTACTTC. Amino acid sequence: CATSALGAGGGETQYF.

V usage is TRBV27 and J usage is TRBJ2-1, with 12 bases identical to TRBD2. The CDR3 sequence is 15 residues long. The V and J ends lost 5 bases and 8 bases, in that order; junction bases with no gene match: 7. CDR1 and CDR2 (germline): MNHEY, SMNVEV (reference sequence). The chain's CDR3 is CASSAPSGGADEQFF. In DNA form, the CDR3 reads TGTGCCAGCAGTGCCCCTAGCGGGGGGGCGGATGAGCAGTTCTTC.

This clone has only a few counts. This chain joins TRBV28 and TRBJ1-5; TRBD1 aligns across 10 bases. This CDR3 has 15 amino acids. Germline-derived CDR1 and CDR2 are MDHEN and SYDVKM. The V and J ends lost 6 bases and 4 bases, in that order; junction bases with no gene match: 6. CDR3 in DNA: TGTGCCAGCAGAAAGACAGGGGGCGAAAATCAGCCCCAGCATTTT. As protein: CASRKTGGENQPQHF.

The chain joins TRBV7-8 to TRBJ1-2; 9 bases map to TRBD1. This CDR3 has 15 residues. Germline V gene sequence: CDR1 SGHVS, CDR2 FQNEAQ. V shed 5 bases, J shed 8 bases, and the junction held 12 bases outside the gene matches. CDR3 amino acids: CASSGSGQGSFGYTF. CDR3 DNA: TGTGCCAGCAGCGGATCGGGACAGGGTTCGTTCGGCTACACCTTC.

The rearrangement links TRBV19 to TRBJ1-4; 7 positions match TRBD1. The length of the CDR3 is 16 residues. The ends lost 3 bases at V and 2 bases at J; junction bases unmatched: 6. Germline CDR1 and CDR2: LNHDA and SQIVND (reference sequence). This chain's CDR3 is CASSIRGGRTNEKLFF. As DNA, the CDR3 is TGTGCCAGTAGTATCCGAGGGGGCAGGACTAATGAAAAACTGTTTTTT.

V usage is TRBV7-9 and J usage is TRBJ1-2; possibly TRBD1 for D (5 bases). Germline-derived CDR1 and CDR2 are SEHNR and FQNEAQ (reference sequence). The CDR3 loop spans 13 amino acids. Trimming left V 2 bases short and J 7 bases short, with 11 bases between. The CDR3 bases are TGTGCCAGCAGCTTACCAGGGTCTGGTGGCTACACCTTC. This codes for CASSLPGSGGYTF. Complete variable domain (other parts from reference TRBV7-9 and TRBJ1-2): DTGVSQNPRHKITKRGQNVTFRCDPISEHNRLYWYRQTLGQGPEFLTYFQNEAQLEKSRLLSDRFSAERPKGSFSTLEIQRTEQGDSAMYLCASSLPGSGGYTFGSGTRLTVV.

Only one count was recorded for this clone. The chain uses TRBV7-3 and TRBJ2-2; 9 bases are a match to TRBD1. Per germline, CDR1 SGHTA and CDR2 FQGTGA. The CDR3 is 13 amino acids. V trimming: 6 bases; J trimming: 5 bases; junction bases outside the gene matches: 1. In DNA, the CDR3 is TGTGCCAGCAGAGGACAGGGGACCGGGGAGCTGTTTTTT. This codes for CASRGQGTGELFF.

The chain joins TRBV5-5 to TRBJ1-4, with TRBD1 matching 8 bases. Trimming took 0 bases from V and 3 from J; bases not matched to a gene: 7. Per germline, CDR1 SGHKS and CDR2 YYEKEE (reference sequence). The CDR3 has 17 residues. The CDR3 nucleotides read TGTGCCAGCAGCTTGGAACAGGGGGGAAGTGCTAATGAAAAACTGTTTTTT. Amino acids: CASSLEQGGSANEKLFF. Combining the CDR3 with reference TRBV5-5 and TRBJ1-4 gives the whole variable domain DAGVTQSPTHLIKTRGQQVTLRCSPISGHKSVSWYQQVLGQGPQFIFQYYEKEERGRGNFPDRFSARQFPNYSSELNVNALLLGDSALYLCASSLEQGGSANEKLFFGSGTQLSVL.

The J gene is TRBJ2-1, the V gene TRBV12-2; the DNA was not used to check the table's D call, TRBD2. TRBV12-2 has pseudogene status. The CDR3 runs 16 residues. The CDR3 DNA follows: TGTGCAAGTCGGACTGTAGCGGGGGCCACTAAGGATGAGCAGTTCTTC. As protein: CASRTVAGATKDEQFF.

CDR3 sequence reads: CASSQGLAGGVGGELFF. Written as DNA, the CDR3 is TGCGCCAGCAGCCAAGGCCTAGCGGGGGGCGTCGGCGGGGAGCTGTTTTTT. This chain uses TRBV4-1 with TRBJ2-2, with 11 bases fitting TRBD2. With 1 base clipped from V and 7 bases from J, the junction kept 8 bases outside the gene matches. This CDR3 spans 17 amino acids. CDR1 and CDR2 from the germline V gene are MGHRA and YSYEKL.

The chain carries TRBV30 and TRBJ1-1; D perhaps matches TRBD1 (5 bases). Between the trimmed V and J ends, which lost 3 bases and 4 bases, there was a span of 15 bases. CDR3 length: 14 residues. Germline V gene data show CDR1 as GTSNPN and CDR2 as SVGIG (reference sequence). CDR3 DNA sequence: TGTGCCTGGAGAGGGACCCAGGGAGGCACTGAAGCTTTCTTT. Translating it yields CAWRGTQGGTEAFF.

This chain uses TRBV7-2 with TRBJ2-1, with 7 bases that match TRBD1. This CDR3 comprises 15 residues. Trimming cost V 2 bases and J 8 bases; bases outside gene matches: 9. Germline loops: CDR1 SGHTA, CDR2 FQGNSA. The CDR3 region has the DNA TGTGCCAGCAGCTTATTGGGACAGAGCATGGATGAGCAGTTCTTC. This translates into CASSLLGQSMDEQFF.

The V gene is TRBV5-1, the J gene TRBJ1-5; 8 nucleotides match TRBD1. The CDR3 is made up of 18 amino acids. Germline V gives CDR1 SGHRS, CDR2 YFSETQ. The V gene end was trimmed by 4 bases and the J gene end by 5 bases; junction bases not matched to a gene: 17. The CDR3 protein is CASSPGTGPAGVHQPQHF. CDR3 in DNA: TGCGCCAGCAGCCCCGGGACAGGACCCGCGGGGGTCCATCAGCCCCAGCATTTT.